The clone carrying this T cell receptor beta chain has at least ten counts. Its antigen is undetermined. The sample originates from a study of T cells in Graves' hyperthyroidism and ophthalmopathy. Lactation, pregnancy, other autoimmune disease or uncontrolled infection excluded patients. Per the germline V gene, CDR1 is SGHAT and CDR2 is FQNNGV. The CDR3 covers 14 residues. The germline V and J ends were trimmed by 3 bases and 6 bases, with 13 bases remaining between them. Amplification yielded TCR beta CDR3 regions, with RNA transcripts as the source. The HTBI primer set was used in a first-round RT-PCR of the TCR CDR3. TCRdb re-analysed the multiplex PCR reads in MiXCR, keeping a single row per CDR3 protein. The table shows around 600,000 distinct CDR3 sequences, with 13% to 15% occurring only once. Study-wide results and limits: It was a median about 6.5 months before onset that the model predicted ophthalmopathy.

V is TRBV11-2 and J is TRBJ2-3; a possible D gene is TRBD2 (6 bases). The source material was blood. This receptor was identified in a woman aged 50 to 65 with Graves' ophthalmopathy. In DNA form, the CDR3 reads TGTGCCAGCAGCTTTTCGGGAGAGGTGGATACGCAGTATTTT. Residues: CASSFSGEVDTQYF.